This entry lists 3 T cell receptor beta chains sequenced from one sample in a study of CD8 T cells in Susac syndrome. About 0.5 to 1 ug RNA was reverse transcribed with random hexamers. TCRdb redid the calling of the immunoSEQ multiplex PCR reads with MiXCR, one entry per CDR3 protein. The sample lists around 300,000 distinct CDR3 sequences; about 90% were seen once. The sequenced sample consisted of CD4+ T cells from PBMCs. These receptors all stem from a human donor with multiple sclerosis.

The chain links TRBV6-2 or TRBV6-3 to TRBJ2-1; D gene uncertain. The CDR3 runs to 12 residues. V was pared by 4 bases and J by 10 bases, with 11 bases between. The V gene's germline CDR1 is MNHEY and CDR2 SVGEGT. The CDR3 sequence is CASSFPVGEQFF. The DNA of the CDR3 is TGTGCCAGCAGTTTCCCAGTCGGGGAGCAGTTCTTC.

This sequence joins TRBV19 and TRBJ1-5; tentative D call: TRBD1 (6 bases). V was clipped by 5 bases and J by 5 bases, with 16 bases between them. The CDR3 extends over 15 amino acids. Germline-derived CDR1 and CDR2 are LNHDA and SQIVND (reference sequence). CDR3 coding DNA: TGTGCCAGTAGTCCAAATTCGGGGGCTGATCAGCCCCAGCATTTT. Protein: CASSPNSGADQPQHF. Combining the CDR3 with reference TRBV19 and TRBJ1-5 gives the whole variable domain DGGITQSPKYLFRKEGQNVTLSCEQNLNHDAMYWYRQDPGQGLRLIYYSQIVNDFQKGDIAEGYSVSREKKESFPLTVTSAQKNPTAFYLCASSPNSGADQPQHFGDGTRLSIL.

J is TRBJ1-6 and V is TRBV27; perhaps TRBD1 as D (6 bases). Deletions cut 5 bases from V and 9 bases from J, with 26 bases between. CDR1 and CDR2 (germline): MNHEY, SMNVEV (reference sequence). The CDR3 totals 18 residues. In DNA form, the CDR3 reads TGTGCCAGCAGTCCAAGGACGGGAGGGGGAACTCTTAGTTCACCCCTCCACTTT. It is translated as CASSPRTGGGTLSSPLHF.